Below are 8 T cell receptor beta chains sequenced from a single sample in a study of long-term antiretroviral therapy in people with HIV. At survey level, the immunoSEQ assay was run in its v3.0 version. TCRdb's copy holds only in-frame clones and misses some; the assay was immunoSEQ multiplex PCR. The sample lists 15,000 to 20,000 clones, 79% seen once, with 10% to 14% in the top ten. The material was unsorted PBMCs, obtained 2.3 years after starting antiretroviral therapy. These receptors came from a middle-aged woman with HIV.

V usage is TRBV7-2 and J usage is TRBJ1-2; 7 nucleotides match TRBD1. Per germline, CDR1 SGHTA and CDR2 FQGNSA. The CDR3 spans 13 residues. The junction had 6 bases not matched to a gene; V was cut back by 5 bases and J by 6 bases. CDR3 protein: CASSPRQGDGYTF. In DNA form, the CDR3 reads TGTGCCAGCAGCCCTAGACAGGGTGATGGCTACACCTTC.

The gene calls are TRBV11-3 and TRBJ1-1; D is unclear. Germline CDR1 SGHNT, CDR2 YENEEA. The CDR3 length is 16 residues. Trimming pared 6 bases from V and 9 bases from J, leaving 26 bases between. The CDR3 nucleotides read TGTGCCAGCAGTTCTTGGGCAGGAGGGATGGTGGCTCAAGCTTTCTTT. Translation gives CASSSWAGGMVAQAFF.

The gene calls are TRBV6-5 and TRBJ1-1; D gene unclear. V lost 2 bases and J 1 base, leaving 5 bases between the germline ends. From germline, CDR1 is MNHEY and CDR2 SVGAGI. This CDR3 has 13 residues. The CDR3 spells CASSYGKNTEAFF. DNA for the CDR3: TGTGCCAGCAGTTACGGCAAGAACACTGAAGCTTTCTTT.

The rearrangement links TRBV11-3 to TRBJ2-7, with D maybe TRBD1 (6 bases). Germline assignment: CDR1 SGHNT and CDR2 YENEEA. Trimming cost V 2 bases and J 4 bases, with 12 bases left between them. The CDR3 is made up of 14 amino acids. The CDR3 DNA reads TGTGCCAGCAGCTTAACTACAGGGACATACGAGCAGTACTTC. It yields the protein CASSLTTGTYEQYF.

The rearrangement uses TRBV7-6 and TRBJ1-6; 7 positions agree with TRBD1. The CDR3 consists of 15 residues. CDR1 and CDR2 (germline): SGHVS, FNYEAQ. V was clipped by 4 bases and J by 7 bases; unmatched bases: 7. CDR3 amino acids: CASSSTRDSNSPLHF. The CDR3, as DNA: TGTGCCAGCAGCTCAACGAGGGACAGCAATTCACCCCTCCACTTT.

The chain has TRBV6-1 and TRBJ1-5; no firm D call. CDR1 MNHNS and CDR2 SASEGT come from the germline V gene. The V end lost 2 bases, the J end lost 4 bases, and 15 bases lay between the germline ends. This CDR3 spans 16 amino acids. In DNA, the CDR3 is TGTGCCAGCAGTGAATCCCATTGGTCGGGTAATCAGCCCCAGCATTTT. Amino acid sequence: CASSESHWSGNQPQHF.

V gene TRBV11-3 combines with J gene TRBJ2-7; 9 nucleotides agree with TRBD1. The length of the CDR3 is 16 residues. Germline V gives CDR1 SGHNT, CDR2 YENEEA. V was pared by 5 bases and J by 0 bases, with 8 bases of the junction left unmatched. The CDR3 coding sequence is TGTGCCAGCAGCCGCCAGTTGGACAGGGGCTCCTACGAGCAGTACTTC. It is translated as CASSRQLDRGSYEQYF.

The chain carries TRBV2 and TRBJ1-5; weak D call: TRBD1 (6 bases). The CDR3 has 16 amino acids. Germline CDR1 SNHLY, CDR2 FYNNEI. The ends were cut back, 4 bases at V and 0 bases at J, with 13 bases in the middle. The CDR3 region is CASSGRTVYSNQPQHF. The CDR3, as DNA: TGTGCCAGCAGTGGACGGACAGTCTATAGCAATCAGCCCCAGCATTTT.